This T cell receptor (beta chain) was sequenced in a study of siplizumab effects on memory and regulatory T cells. Only in-frame clones appear in the TCRdb table, and some are missing; sequencing was by immunoSEQ multiplex PCR. The sample lists approximately 100,000 clones, roughly 92% occurring once. The origin of this receptor is a human donor in good health. The sequenced material came from Tregs sorted from blood.

The CDR3 DNA is TGCGCCAGCAGCTTCCCTAGCGGGAGCTCGGATACGCAGTATTTT. This translates into CASSFPSGSSDTQYF. The rearrangement joins TRBV5-1 to TRBJ2-3, with 10 bases aligning to TRBD2. This CDR3 region has 15 residues. Germline values: CDR1 SGHRS, CDR2 YFSETQ. V was clipped by 2 bases and J by 6 bases; unmatched bases: 6.